Following are 24 T cell receptor beta chains from one sample sequenced in a study of blood T cell repertoires in COVID-19. Measured with immunoSEQ multiplex PCR; TCRdb has only the in-frame clones, and not every one. The sample lists under 400,000 clones; roughly 90% were seen once. Sequencing used peripheral blood. The receptor set was obtained from a woman aged 30 to 39 with COVID-19, enrolled during active disease.

This clone was seen just once. The gene calls are TRBV7-2 and TRBJ2-2; 9 bases align to TRBD2. Germline-derived CDR1 and CDR2 are SGHTA and FQGNSA. The J segment lost 8 bases and the V segment lost 1 base, leaving 8 bases of the junction unmatched. The CDR3 is made up of 16 amino acids. As DNA, the CDR3 is TGTGCCAGCAGCTTAGTAGGACTAGCGAACGGAGGGGAGCTGTTTTTT. Translating it yields CASSLVGLANGGELFF.

The chain links TRBV6-1 to TRBJ1-6, with 8 bases that match TRBD1. Losses at the gene ends were 3 bases for V and 7 bases for J; bases not matched to a gene: 8. Germline CDR1 MNHNS, CDR2 SASEGT. The CDR3 extends over 16 amino acids. The CDR3 bases are TGTGCCAGCAGTGAGGCAGGGGGCGTCCTAAATTCACCCCTCCACTTT. It codes for CASSEAGGVLNSPLHF.

This clone was counted a few times. The chain combines TRBV6-1 with TRBJ1-1, with TRBD1 matching 9 bases. CDR1 is MNHNS and CDR2 is SASEGT in the germline V gene. V dropped 3 bases and J dropped 5; count of bases not matched to a gene: 13. The CDR3 loop spans 17 amino acids. The chain's CDR3 is CASSDRRGQGIWTEAFF. The CDR3 nucleotides are TGTGCCAGCAGTGATCGCAGGGGACAGGGTATATGGACTGAAGCTTTCTTT.

This sequence joins TRBV6-1 and TRBJ2-5; D is undetermined. The CDR3 is 13 amino acids. Germline CDR1 is MNHNS and CDR2 is SASEGT. The V end was cut by 3 bases, the J end by 1 base, with 6 bases between. The CDR3: CASSEMAQETQYF. The CDR3, as DNA: TGTGCCAGCAGTGAGATGGCCCAAGAGACCCAGTACTTC.

The chain combines TRBV7-6 with TRBJ2-5, with 7 bases lining up with TRBD2. The CDR3 covers 16 residues. Germline V CDR1 and CDR2: SGHVS, FNYEAQ. Trimming took 0 bases from V and 4 from J; bases not matched to a gene: 8. CDR3 sequence reads: CASSLASAGEGETQYF. The CDR3 nucleotides read TGTGCCAGCAGCTTAGCGTCGGCGGGAGAGGGAGAGACCCAGTACTTC.

J is TRBJ2-1 and V is TRBV11-3; 9 nucleotides agree with TRBD2. J lost 9 bases, V lost 5 bases, and 8 bases had no gene match. The CDR3 totals 14 residues. Germline V gene lookup returns CDR1 SGHNT and CDR2 YENEEA. CDR3 coding DNA: TGTGCCAGCAGCCATAGCGGGAGTTTCGGTGAGCAGTTCTTC. It codes for CASSHSGSFGEQFF.

This clone was seen only once. The V call is TRBV30, the J call TRBJ2-7, with TRBD2 matching 8 bases. There are 14 residues in the CDR3. Germline loops: CDR1 GTSNPN, CDR2 SVGIG (reference sequence). J lost 1 base, V lost 0 bases, and 2 bases had no gene match. The CDR3 bases are TGTGCCTGGAGTGTATTAGCGGGGTCCTACGAGCAGTACTTC. It codes for CAWSVLAGSYEQYF.

This sequence joins TRBV18 and TRBJ2-2, with TRBD1 as a possible D gene (5 bases). CDR1 is KGHSH, CDR2 LQKENI, per germline. Trimming cost V 5 bases and J 2 bases, with 6 bases left between them. The CDR3 spans 13 residues. CDR3 amino acids: CASSTGNTGELFF. In DNA, the CDR3 is TGTGCCAGCTCAACAGGCAACACCGGGGAGCTGTTTTTT.

V and J are TRBV28 and TRBJ2-1; D unresolved. Trimming removed 1 base from V and 7 bases from J, with 5 bases in between. The CDR3 loop spans 12 amino acids. Germline CDR1 MDHEN, CDR2 SYDVKM. CDR3 region: CASSLSVNEQFF. CDR3 bases: TGTGCCAGCAGTTTATCTGTAAATGAGCAGTTCTTC.

This sequence joins TRBV15 and TRBJ2-4, with 7 nucleotides matching TRBD2. The CDR3 length is 19 residues. CDR1 is LNHNV, CDR2 YYDKDF, per germline (reference sequence). The V segment lost 0 bases and the J segment 0 bases; nucleotides outside the gene matches: 11. The CDR3 nucleotides are TGTGCCACCAGCAGAGATGGGTCGGGAGGTGATCTAGCCAAAAACATTCAGTACTTC. This codes for CATSRDGSGGDLAKNIQYF.

This clone was found once. The chain joins TRBV5-6 to TRBJ2-7; 9 bases map to TRBD1. V dropped 3 bases and J dropped 5; count of bases not matched to a gene: 3. Germline lookup yields CDR1 SGHDT and CDR2 YYEEEE. This CDR3 is built from 13 residues. The CDR3 protein is CASSWDRENEQYF. The CDR3 nucleotides read TGTGCCAGCAGCTGGGACAGGGAAAACGAGCAGTACTTC.

The chain carries TRBV28 and TRBJ2-1; D may be TRBD1 (6 bases). Trimming stripped 6 bases from V and 11 bases from J, with 23 bases between. There are 15 residues in the CDR3. From germline, CDR1 is MDHEN and CDR2 SYDVKM. The CDR3 sequence is CASSDNRDTVFKQFF. CDR3 nucleotide sequence: TGTGCCAGCAGCGACAACCGGGACACCGTATTCAAGCAGTTCTTC.

CDR3 sequence reads: CAWSVLSGAGSPLHF. In DNA form, the CDR3 reads TGTGCCTGGAGTGTACTATCAGGGGCCGGTTCACCCCTCCACTTT. The genes are TRBV30 and TRBJ1-6; D is possibly TRBD1 (6 bases). Trimming left V 0 bases short and J 9 bases short, with 15 bases between. This CDR3 is built from 15 residues. Looked up from germline, CDR1 is GTSNPN and CDR2 is SVGIG (reference sequence).

This chain uses TRBV10-3 with TRBJ2-5; TRBD2 aligns across 15 bases. This CDR3 is built from 14 residues. Germline CDR1 and CDR2: ENHRY and SYGVKD. Trimming at V came to 7 bases and at J to 5 bases, leaving 2 bases not matched to a gene. The CDR3 is CAIKGLAGGETQYF. The CDR3 DNA sequence: TGTGCCATCAAAGGACTAGCGGGAGGGGAGACCCAGTACTTC.

The rearrangement links TRBV5-4 to TRBJ2-5, with D possibly TRBD2 on 5 matching bases. Looked up from germline, CDR1 is SGHNT and CDR2 is YYREEE (reference sequence). V lost 2 bases, J lost 5 bases, and 13 bases lay in between. The CDR3 contains 14 residues. The CDR3 DNA sequence: TGTGCCAGCAGCTTAGCGACTACAAGGGAGACCCAGTACTTC. Translation gives CASSLATTRETQYF.

V is TRBV27 and J is TRBJ2-7; D gene uncertain. The CDR3 spans 12 residues. Looked up from germline, CDR1 is MNHEY and CDR2 is SMNVEV (reference sequence). Trimming cost V 6 bases and J 5 bases, with 11 bases left between them. The DNA for the CDR3 is TGTGCCAGCAGGTCGGTGGGCCACGAGCAGTACTTC. Encoded protein: CASRSVGHEQYF.

This chain joins TRBV11-2 and TRBJ2-7; TRBD2 aligns across 13 bases. The CDR3 consists of 17 residues. The germline V gene has CDR1 SGHAT and CDR2 FQNNGV. With 5 bases clipped from V and 1 base from J, the junction kept 8 bases outside the gene matches. The CDR3: CASSPLPGLAGSYEQYF. DNA of the CDR3: TGTGCCAGCAGCCCACTCCCGGGACTAGCGGGATCCTACGAGCAGTACTTC.

The table lists this clone with a few counts. This chain connects TRBV7-2 to TRBJ1-3, with TRBD1 matching 8 bases. The CDR3 length is 14 residues. Germline V lookup: CDR1 SGHTA, CDR2 FQGNSA. V was clipped by 5 bases and J by 3 bases; unmatched bases: 3. CDR3 sequence: CASSRTGSGNTIYF. In DNA form, the CDR3 reads TGTGCCAGCAGCCGGACAGGGAGTGGAAACACCATATATTTT.

The rearrangement links TRBV10-2 to TRBJ2-1, with TRBD2 as a possible D gene (6 bases). Looked up from germline, CDR1 is WSHSY and CDR2 is SAAADI. Trimming cost V 10 bases and J 5 bases, with 12 bases left between them. The CDR3 runs 12 residues. CDR3 sequence (DNA): TGCGCCACTGGGACTCTTAACAATGAGCAGTTCTTC. It yields the protein CATGTLNNEQFF.

This chain uses TRBV20-1 with TRBJ2-3, with D possibly matching TRBD1 (6 bases). Germline V CDR1 and CDR2: DFQATT, SNEGSKA (reference sequence). This CDR3 comprises 14 residues. V was clipped by 3 bases and J by 3 bases, with 13 bases between them. The CDR3 nucleotides are TGCAGTGCTAGTACGACAGGCCTAACAGATACGCAGTATTTT. It is translated as CSASTTGLTDTQYF.

This clone was detected a few times. The V call is TRBV19, the J call TRBJ2-1; 10 bases are a match to TRBD1. This CDR3 region has 16 residues. With 4 bases clipped from V and 5 bases from J, the junction kept 8 bases outside the gene matches. Germline CDR1 and CDR2: LNHDA and SQIVND (reference sequence). In nucleotides, the CDR3 is TGTGCCAGTAGTAGCCCGGACAGGGGGAACCACAATGAGCAGTTCTTC. It codes for CASSSPDRGNHNEQFF.

J is TRBJ1-5 and V is TRBV19, with TRBD1 identical over 7 bases. This CDR3 is 16 amino acids long. The V gene's germline CDR1 is LNHDA and CDR2 SQIVND (reference sequence). The V segment lost 6 bases and the J segment 4 bases; nucleotides outside the gene matches: 12. The CDR3 DNA reads TGTGCCAGTAGCCATGTTGGACAGGCCGTAAATCAGCCCCAGCATTTT. Amino acids: CASSHVGQAVNQPQHF.

This clone was found a few times. The V gene is TRBV7-2, the J gene TRBJ2-2; 7 positions agree with TRBD1. The germline V gene has CDR1 SGHTA and CDR2 FQGNSA. With V trimmed by 3 bases and J by 6 bases, 4 bases remained unmatched. This CDR3 is 14 amino acids long. The DNA for the CDR3 is TGTGCCAGCAGCTTCCGACAGGGTTCCGGGGAGCTGTTTTTT. This codes for CASSFRQGSGELFF.

This clone was detected only once. V gene TRBV6-5 combines with J gene TRBJ1-5; a possible D gene is TRBD1 (6 bases). V lost 6 bases to trimming and J lost 7 bases, with 16 bases between them. The germline V gene has CDR1 MNHEY and CDR2 SVGAGI. CDR3 size: 14 residues. CDR3 in amino acids: CASRQGNREQPQHF. CDR3 DNA: TGTGCCAGCAGGCAAGGGAACAGGGAACAGCCCCAGCATTTT.